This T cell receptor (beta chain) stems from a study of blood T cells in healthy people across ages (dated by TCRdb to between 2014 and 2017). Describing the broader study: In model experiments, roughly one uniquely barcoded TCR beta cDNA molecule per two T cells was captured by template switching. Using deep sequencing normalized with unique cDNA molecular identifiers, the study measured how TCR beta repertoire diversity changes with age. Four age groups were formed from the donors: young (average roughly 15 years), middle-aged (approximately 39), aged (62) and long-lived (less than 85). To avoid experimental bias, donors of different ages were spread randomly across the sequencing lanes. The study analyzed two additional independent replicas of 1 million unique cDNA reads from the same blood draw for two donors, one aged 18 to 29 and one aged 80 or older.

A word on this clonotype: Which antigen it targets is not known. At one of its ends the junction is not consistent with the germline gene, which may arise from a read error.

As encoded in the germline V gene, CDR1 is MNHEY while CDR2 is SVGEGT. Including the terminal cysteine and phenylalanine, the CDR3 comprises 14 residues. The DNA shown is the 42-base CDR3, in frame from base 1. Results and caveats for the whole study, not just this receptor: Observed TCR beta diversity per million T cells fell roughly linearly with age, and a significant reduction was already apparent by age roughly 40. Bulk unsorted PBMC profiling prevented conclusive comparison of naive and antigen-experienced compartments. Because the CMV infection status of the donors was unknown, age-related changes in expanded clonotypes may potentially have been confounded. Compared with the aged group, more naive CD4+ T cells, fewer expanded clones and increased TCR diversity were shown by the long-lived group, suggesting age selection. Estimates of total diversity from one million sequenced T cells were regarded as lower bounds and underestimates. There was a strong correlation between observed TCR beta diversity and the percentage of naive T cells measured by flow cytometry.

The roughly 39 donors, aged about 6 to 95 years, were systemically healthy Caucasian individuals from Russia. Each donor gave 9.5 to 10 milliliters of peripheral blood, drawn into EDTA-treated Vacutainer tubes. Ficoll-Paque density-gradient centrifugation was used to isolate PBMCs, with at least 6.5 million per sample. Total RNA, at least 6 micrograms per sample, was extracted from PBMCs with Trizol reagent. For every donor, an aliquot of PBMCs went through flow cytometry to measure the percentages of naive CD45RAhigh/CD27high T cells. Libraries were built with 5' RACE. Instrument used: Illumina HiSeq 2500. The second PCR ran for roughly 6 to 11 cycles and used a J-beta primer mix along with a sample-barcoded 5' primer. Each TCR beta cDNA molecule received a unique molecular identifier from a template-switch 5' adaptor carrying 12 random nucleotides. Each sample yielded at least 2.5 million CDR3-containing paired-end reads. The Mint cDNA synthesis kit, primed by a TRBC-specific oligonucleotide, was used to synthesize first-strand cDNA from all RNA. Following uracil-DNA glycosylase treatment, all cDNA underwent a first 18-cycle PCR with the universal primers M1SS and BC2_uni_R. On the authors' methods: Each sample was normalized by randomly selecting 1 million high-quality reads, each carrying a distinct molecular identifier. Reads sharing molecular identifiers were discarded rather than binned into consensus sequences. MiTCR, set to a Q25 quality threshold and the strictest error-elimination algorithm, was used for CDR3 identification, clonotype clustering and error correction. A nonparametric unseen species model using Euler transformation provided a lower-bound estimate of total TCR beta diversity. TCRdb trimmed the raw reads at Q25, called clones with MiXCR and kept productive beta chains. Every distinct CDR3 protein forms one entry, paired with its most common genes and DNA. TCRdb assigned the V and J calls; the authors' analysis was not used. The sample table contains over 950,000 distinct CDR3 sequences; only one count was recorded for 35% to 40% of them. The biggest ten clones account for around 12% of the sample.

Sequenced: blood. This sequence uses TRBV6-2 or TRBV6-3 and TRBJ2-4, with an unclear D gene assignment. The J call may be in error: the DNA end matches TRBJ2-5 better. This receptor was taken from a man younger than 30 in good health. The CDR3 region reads CASSPPDPQGTQYF. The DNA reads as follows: TGTGCCAGCAGTCCCCCCGATCCTCAAGGGACCCAGTACTTC.